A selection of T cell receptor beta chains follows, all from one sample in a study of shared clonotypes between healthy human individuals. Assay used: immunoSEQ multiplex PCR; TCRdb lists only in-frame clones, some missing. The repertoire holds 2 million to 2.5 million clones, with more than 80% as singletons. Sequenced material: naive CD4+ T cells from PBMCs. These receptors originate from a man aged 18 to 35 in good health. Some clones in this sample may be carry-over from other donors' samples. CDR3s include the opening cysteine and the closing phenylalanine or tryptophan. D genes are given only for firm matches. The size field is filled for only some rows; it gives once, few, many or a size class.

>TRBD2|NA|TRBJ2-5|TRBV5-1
TGCGCCAGCAGCAAAACTAGCGGGTACCAAGAGACCCAGTACTTC
CASSKTSGYQETQYF
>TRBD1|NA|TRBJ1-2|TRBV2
TGTGCCAGCAACTCCCAGGGGGCGCGAGGCTACACCTTC
CASNSQGARGYTF
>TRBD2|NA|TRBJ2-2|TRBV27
TGTGCCAGCAGTTTAAGGTGGTCTAGCGGGAGCCCTATCGGGGAGCTGTTTTTT
CASSLRWSSGSPIGELFF
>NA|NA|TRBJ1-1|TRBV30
TGTGCCGGAAAACTTAGCTTGAACACTGAAGCTTTCTTT
CAGKLSLNTEAFF
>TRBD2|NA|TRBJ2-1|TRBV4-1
TGCGCCAGCAGCCAATCTCCTTTAGCGGGAGGGCCGGTGAATGAGCAGTTCTTC
CASSQSPLAGGPVNEQFF
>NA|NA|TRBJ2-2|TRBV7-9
TGTGCCAGCATCCCTGAGACATCGGCCGGGGAGCTGTTTTTT
CASIPETSAGELFF
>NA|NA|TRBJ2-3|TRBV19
TGTGCCAGTAGTAAGGGACTCACAGATACGCAGTATTTT
CASSKGLTDTQYF
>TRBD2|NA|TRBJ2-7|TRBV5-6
TGTGCCAGCAGCTCCCTGCGGCGGGCGGGGGAGTACTTC
CASSSLRRAGEYF
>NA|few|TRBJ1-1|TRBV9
TGTGCCAGCAGCGTAGGGGGCAATCGGCCAACTGAAGCTTTCTTT
CASSVGGNRPTEAFF
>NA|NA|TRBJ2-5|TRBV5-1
TGCGCCAGCAGCTTTATTTGGCAAGAGACCCAGTACTTC
CASSFIWQETQYF
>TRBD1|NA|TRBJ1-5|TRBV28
TGTGCCAGCAGCCGACAGGGAGGGGGGGCCAATCAGCCCCAGCATTTT
CASSRQGGGANQPQHF
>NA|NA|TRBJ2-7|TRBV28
TGTGCCAGCAGTTTGGGGGTGACAGGACGAGCCTACGAGCAGTACTTC
CASSLGVTGRAYEQYF
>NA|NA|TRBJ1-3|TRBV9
TGTGCCAGCGGAGTCATGGCTGCTGGGAGCTCTGGAAACACCATATATTTT
CASGVMAAGSSGNTIYF
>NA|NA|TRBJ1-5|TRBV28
TGTGCCAGCAGTCCCTCGGGGGGTCAGCCCCAGCATTTT
CASSPSGGQPQHF
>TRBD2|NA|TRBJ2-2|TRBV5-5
TGTGCCAGCAGCATGAGCGGGAAGAACACCGGGGAGCTGTTTTTT
CASSMSGKNTGELFF
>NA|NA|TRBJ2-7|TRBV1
TGCACCAGCAGCCAACTTAGGCAGGCGTACGAGCAGTACTTC
CTSSQLRQAYEQYF
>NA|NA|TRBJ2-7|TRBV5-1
TGCGCCAGCAGCTTGACAGTGGAATCCTACGAGCAGTACTTC
CASSLTVESYEQYF
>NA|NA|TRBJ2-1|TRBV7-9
TGTGCCAGCAGCCCGGACAATGAGCAGTTCTTC
CASSPDNEQFF
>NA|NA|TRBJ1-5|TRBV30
TGTGCCTGGAGCGGAGGGGACAATCAGCCCCAGCATTTT
CAWSGGDNQPQHF
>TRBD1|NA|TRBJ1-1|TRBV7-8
TGTGCCAGCAGCCAGGACAGGGGGAACACTGAAGCTTTCTTT
CASSQDRGNTEAFF
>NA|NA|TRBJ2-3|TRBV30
TGTGCCTGGAGTCGGACCGGGGCGGGCACAGATACGCAGTATTTT
CAWSRTGAGTDTQYF
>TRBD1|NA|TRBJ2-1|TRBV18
TGTGCCAGCTCACCAGGACAGGGGGCGGGTAATGAGCAGTTCTTC
CASSPGQGAGNEQFF
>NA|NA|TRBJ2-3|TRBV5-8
TGTGCCAGCAGCTTGGCCGGAACTAGCTCGGGGATAACAGATACGCAGTATTTT
CASSLAGTSSGITDTQYF
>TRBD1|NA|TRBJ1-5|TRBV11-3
TGTGCCAGCAGCTTAGTCGGACAGGTTAATAGCAATCAGCCCCAGCATTTT
CASSLVGQVNSNQPQHF
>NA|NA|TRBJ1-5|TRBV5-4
TGTGCCAGCAGCTTAGGGGGGGTATCGGGTCAGCCCCAGCATTTT
CASSLGGVSGQPQHF
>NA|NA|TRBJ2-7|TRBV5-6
TGTGCCAGCAGCTTGCGACTTCCCTACGAGCAGTACTTC
CASSLRLPYEQYF
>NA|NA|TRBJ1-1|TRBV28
TGTGCCAGCAGTTTATTAGGGTCGCCGGGCACTGAAGCTTTCTTT
CASSLLGSPGTEAFF
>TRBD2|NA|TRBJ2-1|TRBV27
TGTGCCAGCAGTTCGCTAGCGGGAGGCCCCTTCAACAATGAGCAGTTCTTC
CASSSLAGGPFNNEQFF
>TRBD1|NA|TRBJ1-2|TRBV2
TGTGCCAGCCGAGAGGACAGGGCCTATTTTGGCTACACCTTC
CASREDRAYFGYTF
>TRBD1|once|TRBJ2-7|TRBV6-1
TGTGCCAGCAGTGAAGCAGGGACAGCTACCTACGAGCAGTACTTC
CASSEAGTATYEQYF
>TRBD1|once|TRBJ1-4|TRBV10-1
TGCGCCAGCAGTGTCCCCTTAGACAGGGGCGCGACTTCAACTAATGAAAAACTGTTTTTT
CASSVPLDRGATSTNEKLFF
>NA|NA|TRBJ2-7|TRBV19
TGTGCCAGTAGTACAACAGGGTTTGGCGAGCAGTACTTC
CASSTTGFGEQYF
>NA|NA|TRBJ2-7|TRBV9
TGTGCCAGCAGCAGGGGGGACGTAAAGAGCTCCTACGAGCAGTACTTC
CASSRGDVKSSYEQYF
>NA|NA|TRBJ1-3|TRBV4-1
TGCGCCAGCAGCCAAGGGCCTAGGGAATCTGGAAACACCATATATTTT
CASSQGPRESGNTIYF
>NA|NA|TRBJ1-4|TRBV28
TGTGCCAGCCGTAGCGGGGGCGCGGCTAATGAAAAACTGTTTTTT
CASRSGGAANEKLFF
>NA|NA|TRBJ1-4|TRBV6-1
TGTGCCAGCAGTGACGGTTATAATGAAAAACTGTTTTTT
CASSDGYNEKLFF
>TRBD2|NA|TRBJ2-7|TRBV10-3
TGTGCCATCAGTGGGGGTCGGGGACTAGCTTTGTACGAGCAGTACTTC
CAISGGRGLALYEQYF
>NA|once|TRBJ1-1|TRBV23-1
TGCGCCAGCAGTCAATCCTTGGGCACCGCGTGCCTGGAAGCTTTCTTT
CASSQSLGTACLEAFF
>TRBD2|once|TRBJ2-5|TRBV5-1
TGCGCCAGCAGCTCGGGGGGTGGCGAGACCCAGTACTTC
CASSSGGGETQYF
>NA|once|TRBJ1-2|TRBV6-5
TGTGCCAGCAGTTACTCCCACCCAGGCTGGGGCTACACCTTC
CASSYSHPGWGYTF
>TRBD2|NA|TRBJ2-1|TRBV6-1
TGTGCCAGCTTCCTAGCGGGAGGGATGGATGAGCAGTTCTTC
CASFLAGGMDEQFF
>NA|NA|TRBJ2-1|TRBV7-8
TGTGCCAGCGGCAGAGGTAGGAATGAGCAGTTCTTC
CASGRGRNEQFF
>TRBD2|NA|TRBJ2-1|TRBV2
TGTGCCAGCAGTCTTACCGGGAGGGCAAATGAGCAGTTCTTC
CASSLTGRANEQFF
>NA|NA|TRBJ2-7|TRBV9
TGTGCCAGCAGCGTAGCGGCTAGCGAAACCTACGAGCAGTACTTC
CASSVAASETYEQYF
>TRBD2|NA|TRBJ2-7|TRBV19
TGTGCCAGCCCCAAGCGGGAGCGGACCTACGAGCAGTACTTC
CASPKRERTYEQYF
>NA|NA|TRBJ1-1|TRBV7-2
TGTGCCAGCAGCTCGGGAGGGGGGAACACTGAAGCTTTCTTT
CASSSGGGNTEAFF
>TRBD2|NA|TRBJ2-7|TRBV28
TGTGCCAGCAGTGTACCGGGACTAGCTTCCTACGAGCAGTACTTC
CASSVPGLASYEQYF
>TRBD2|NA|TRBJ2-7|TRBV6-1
TGTGCCAGCAGTCGGACTAGCGGGGGGTGGGAGCAGTACTTC
CASSRTSGGWEQYF
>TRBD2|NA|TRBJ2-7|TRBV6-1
TGTGCCAGCAGTGACCTAGCGGGAGAAGCCTACGAGCAGTACTTC
CASSDLAGEAYEQYF
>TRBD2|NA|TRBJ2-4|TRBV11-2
TGTGCCAGCAGCTTAGGACTAGCACACGGCATTCAGTACTTC
CASSLGLAHGIQYF
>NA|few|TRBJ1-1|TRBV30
TGTGCCTGGAGTGTACTTCAGGTGAACACTGAAGCTTTCTTT
CAWSVLQVNTEAFF
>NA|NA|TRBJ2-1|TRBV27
TGTGCCAGCAGTTCCCCGGGCAGGTTGTCCAATGAGCAGTTCTTC
CASSSPGRLSNEQFF
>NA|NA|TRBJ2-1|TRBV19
TGTGCCAGTAGTATCCAGCATCACAATGAGCAGTTCTTC
CASSIQHHNEQFF
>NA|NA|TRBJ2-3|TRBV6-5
TGTGCCAGCAGTGGGCTCGGGTTGGCAGATACGCAGTATTTT
CASSGLGLADTQYF